Shown below are 3 T cell receptor beta chains from a single sample sequenced in a study of blood T cell repertoires in COVID-19. Data came from immunoSEQ multiplex PCR; TCRdb stores just in-frame clones and leaves some out. Of hundreds of thousands of clones listed, around 88% are singletons. Specimen: peripheral blood. Receptor source: a woman aged 50 to 60 with COVID-19, enrolled during active disease.

The V call is TRBV19, the J call TRBJ2-1; D perhaps matches TRBD2 (5 bases). CDR3 length: 13 residues. The germline gives CDR1 LNHDA, CDR2 SQIVND (reference sequence). Trimming removed 8 bases at V and 9 bases at J, with 17 bases between. CDR3 region: CASAPIREGEQFF. In nucleotides, the CDR3 is TGTGCCAGTGCGCCCATTCGAGAGGGTGAGCAGTTCTTC.

V gene TRBV7-2 combines with J gene TRBJ1-3; TRBD1 matches 10 bases. Germline V CDR1 and CDR2: SGHTA, FQGNSA. The length of the CDR3 is 18 residues. Trimming at V came to 5 bases and at J to 9 bases, leaving 19 bases not matched to a gene. The CDR3 is CASSPPGTGVKEGATIYF. CDR3 sequence (DNA): TGTGCCAGCAGCCCCCCCGGGACAGGGGTTAAAGAGGGGGCCACCATATATTTT.

The CDR3 is CASSGITGGTEAFF. The CDR3 DNA is TGTGCCAGCAGCGGAATTACAGGGGGCACTGAAGCTTTCTTT. The chain employs TRBV2 and TRBJ1-1, with 8 positions matching TRBD1. The germline gives CDR1 SNHLY, CDR2 FYNNEI. V lost 6 bases and J lost 4; bases outside the gene matches: 7. The CDR3 sequence is 14 residues long.